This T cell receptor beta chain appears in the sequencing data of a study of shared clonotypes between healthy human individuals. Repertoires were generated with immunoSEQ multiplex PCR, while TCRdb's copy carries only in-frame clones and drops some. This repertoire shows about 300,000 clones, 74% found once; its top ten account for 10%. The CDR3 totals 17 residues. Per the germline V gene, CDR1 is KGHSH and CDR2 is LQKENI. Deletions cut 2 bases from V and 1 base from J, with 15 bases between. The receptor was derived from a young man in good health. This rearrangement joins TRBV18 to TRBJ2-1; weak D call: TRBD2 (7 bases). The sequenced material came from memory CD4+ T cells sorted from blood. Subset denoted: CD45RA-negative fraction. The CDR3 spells CASSPGGAFSSYNEQFF. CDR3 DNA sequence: TGTGCCAGCTCACCAGGGGGGGCGTTCTCATCCTACAATGAGCAGTTCTTC.